This T cell receptor (beta chain) was recovered during a study of T cells in Graves' hyperthyroidism and ophthalmopathy. For the diagnoses, clinical symptoms, serum thyroxine and TRAb, thyroid ultrasound and orbital computed tomography were used. RNA transcripts yielded amplified TCR beta CDR3 regions. Initially, a first-round RT-PCR of the TCR CDR3 employed the HTBI primer set. TCRdb used MiXCR to reprocess the multiplex PCR reads, holding one entry per CDR3 protein. The data show some 620,000 distinct CDR3 sequences, 15% to 20% seen once. The V gene end was trimmed by 7 bases and the J gene end by 9 bases; junction bases not matched to a gene: 6. The CDR3 sequence is 12 residues long. Germline-derived CDR1 and CDR2 are SNHLY and FYNNEI. This clonotype was counted once.

This chain joins TRBV2 and TRBJ2-1, with 7 bases identical to TRBD2. This clonotype was obtained from a woman under 40 with Graves' hyperthyroidism. Sample: blood. The CDR3 sequence is CASMWRESEQFF. DNA of the CDR3: TGTGCCAGCATGTGGCGGGAGAGTGAGCAGTTCTTC.